This passage covers 28 T cell receptor beta chains from one sample sequenced in a study of OX40 agonist ivuxolimab in advanced cancers. Only in-frame clones appear in the TCRdb table, and some are missing; sequencing was by immunoSEQ multiplex PCR. The table records 90,000 or so clones, roughly 89% of them present only once. This material consisted of CD4+ or CD8+ T cells sorted from blood, taken in a trial of the OX40 agonist ivuxolimab. The receptors stem from an adult with an advanced solid tumor such as melanoma, head and neck, liver or kidney cancer.

The chain couples TRBV19 to TRBJ2-3, with D unresolved. CDR1 is LNHDA, CDR2 SQIVND, per germline (reference sequence). The V gene lost 5 bases and the J gene lost 6 bases, with 18 bases spanning the gap. This CDR3 comprises 15 residues. In DNA, the CDR3 is TGTGCCAGTAGTCCATGGTTCCAGAGTAGGGATACGCAGTATTTT. It specifies CASSPWFQSRDTQYF.

V and J are TRBV7-2 and TRBJ1-2, with unresolved D. Trimming stripped 2 bases from V and 4 bases from J, with 8 bases between. There are 13 residues in the CDR3. Germline lookup yields CDR1 SGHTA and CDR2 FQGNSA. In DNA form, the CDR3 reads TGTGCCAGCAGCTTAAGTGACACCTATGGCTACACCTTC. Translating it yields CASSLSDTYGYTF.

This clone was found once. The V and J genes are TRBV11-2 and TRBJ2-7; 7 bases map to TRBD1. The CDR3 consists of 13 residues. J gave up 3 bases and V 5 bases, and 4 bases lay outside the gene matches. Per germline, CDR1 SGHAT and CDR2 FQNNGV. The CDR3 spells CASSLRDSYEQYF. In nucleotides, the CDR3 is TGTGCCAGCAGCCTACGGGACAGCTACGAGCAGTACTTC.

The chain joins TRBV6-1 to TRBJ1-4; D is perhaps TRBD1 (5 bases). Germline CDR1 and CDR2: MNHNS and SASEGT. Trimming shortened V by 6 bases and J by 4 bases, and 12 bases separated the two germline ends. This CDR3 comprises 14 residues. The CDR3 sequence: CASRGRAGNEKLFF. The CDR3 DNA follows: TGTGCCAGCAGGGGGCGGGCGGGTAATGAAAAACTGTTTTTT.

CDR3 DNA: TGTGCCTGGAGTGTAAACAGGGCATCCTATGGCTACACCTTC. The encoded protein is CAWSVNRASYGYTF. The V and J genes are TRBV30 and TRBJ1-2, with D perhaps matching TRBD1 (6 bases). The germline V and J ends were trimmed by 0 bases and 4 bases, with 12 bases remaining between them. The CDR3 sequence is 14 residues long. Germline V gene data show CDR1 as GTSNPN and CDR2 as SVGIG (reference sequence).

The V and J genes are TRBV2 and TRBJ1-1; D is uncertain. Germline values: CDR1 SNHLY, CDR2 FYNNEI. This CDR3 has 14 residues. Trimming removed 2 bases from V and 4 bases from J, with 11 bases in between. This CDR3 is CASSENVGSTEAFF. Written as DNA, the CDR3 is TGTGCCAGCAGTGAAAACGTGGGCAGCACTGAAGCTTTCTTT.

The genes are TRBV12-5 and TRBJ2-1; tentative D call: TRBD2 (7 bases). The CDR3 is made up of 14 amino acids. V gave up 6 bases and J gave up 8 bases, with 17 bases separating them. Germline assignment: CDR1 LGHNT and CDR2 FRNRAP. CDR3 in amino acids: CASGPTAGADEQFF. DNA for the CDR3: TGTGCTAGTGGCCCGACTGCGGGGGCAGATGAGCAGTTCTTC.

The CDR3 region is CASSLMGVPEAFF. In DNA form, the CDR3 reads TGTGCCAGCAGCTTGATGGGGGTCCCTGAAGCTTTCTTT. V gene TRBV5-4 combines with J gene TRBJ1-1; TRBD1 might be the D (5 bases). Germline V gene lookup returns CDR1 SGHNT and CDR2 YYREEE (reference sequence). Between the trimmed V and J ends, which lost 1 base and 6 bases, there was a span of 10 bases. The CDR3 has 13 amino acids.

This clone has only one observation. The genes are TRBV5-1 and TRBJ2-1; 9 bases fit TRBD2. V gave up 4 bases and J gave up 4 bases; unmatched junction bases: 9. Germline V CDR1 and CDR2: SGHRS, YFSETQ. This CDR3 is 16 amino acids long. CDR3 sequence reads: CASSPTWLAGYNEQFF. The CDR3 DNA reads as TGCGCCAGCAGCCCCACGTGGCTAGCGGGATACAATGAGCAGTTCTTC.

This clone was counted once. The rearrangement joins TRBV27 to TRBJ2-7; 10 nucleotides align to TRBD2. The germline CDR1 and CDR2 sequences are MNHEY and SMNVEV (reference sequence). V lost 5 bases and J lost 7; bases outside the gene matches: 8. The CDR3 consists of 14 residues. This CDR3 is CASSQPLAGDEQYF. The CDR3 DNA follows: TGTGCCAGCAGTCAGCCGCTAGCGGGAGATGAGCAGTACTTC.

The chain employs TRBV4-1 and TRBJ1-1; D call uncertain. The V end was cut by 1 base, the J end by 1 base, with 10 bases between. The CDR3 has 15 residues. CDR1 and CDR2 (germline): MGHRA, YSYEKL. The CDR3 sequence: CASSQGDGRNTEAFF. The CDR3 DNA is TGCGCCAGCAGCCAAGGAGATGGGAGGAACACTGAAGCTTTCTTT.

V usage is TRBV9 and J usage is TRBJ2-3; 8 bases line up with TRBD2. V shed 6 bases and J 4 bases; nucleotides not matched to a gene: 10. Looked up from germline, CDR1 is SGDLS and CDR2 is YYNGEE. The length of the CDR3 is 15 residues. CDR3 residues: CASTEGPGGADTQYF. The CDR3 bases are TGTGCCAGCACGGAAGGACCCGGGGGGGCAGATACGCAGTATTTT.

This rearrangement joins TRBV6-1 to TRBJ1-1; D is unclear. V lost 2 bases and J lost 9, with 13 bases in between. Per the germline V gene, CDR1 is MNHNS and CDR2 is SASEGT. The CDR3 sequence is 13 residues long. This CDR3 is CASSEWERLKAFF. The CDR3 region has the DNA TGTGCCAGCAGTGAATGGGAACGATTAAAAGCTTTCTTT.

J is TRBJ2-7 and V is TRBV7-2, with D perhaps TRBD1 (5 bases). This CDR3 has 16 residues. Deletions cut 2 bases from V and 0 bases from J, with 14 bases between. Per germline, CDR1 SGHTA and CDR2 FQGNSA. The CDR3, as DNA: TGTGCCAGCAGCTTAAATCCAGGGCGGATCTCCTACGAGCAGTACTTC. It codes for CASSLNPGRISYEQYF.

The genes are TRBV30 and TRBJ2-5; D may be TRBD2 (6 bases). With 5 bases removed from V and 4 bases from J, the gap between germline ends came to 26 bases. The CDR3 totals 17 residues. Germline loops: CDR1 GTSNPN, CDR2 SVGIG (reference sequence). CDR3 nucleotides: TGTGCCTGGGGGGTGTCCAGGGAGGCCACAAAGGGAGAGACCCAGTACTTC. It yields the protein CAWGVSREATKGETQYF.

This clone was picked up a small number of times. This chain connects TRBV7-3 to TRBJ2-1; 16 nucleotides align to TRBD2. Germline-derived CDR1 and CDR2 are SGHTA and FQGTGA. The CDR3 covers 17 residues. V shed 4 bases, J shed 6 bases, and the junction held 6 bases outside the gene matches. CDR3 in amino acids: CASSSPGLAGGRNEQFF. CDR3 sequence (DNA): TGTGCCAGCAGCTCCCCGGGACTAGCGGGGGGGCGCAATGAGCAGTTCTTC.

The chain employs TRBV6-5 and TRBJ2-2; D is possibly TRBD1 (5 bases). The V end was cut by 0 bases, the J end by 0 bases, with 8 bases between. The CDR3 is 16 amino acids. Germline V gene lookup returns CDR1 MNHEY and CDR2 SVGAGI. The CDR3 spells CASSYSKGANTGELFF. CDR3 coding DNA: TGTGCCAGCAGTTACTCGAAAGGGGCGAACACCGGGGAGCTGTTTTTT.

V gene TRBV5-1 combines with J gene TRBJ2-5; 8 nucleotides match TRBD1. The germline gives CDR1 SGHRS, CDR2 YFSETQ. The V segment lost 0 bases and the J segment 2 bases; nucleotides outside the gene matches: 6. The CDR3 is 16 amino acids. Here the CDR3 DNA reads TGCGCCAGCAGCTTGGATTTCGGGACAGGTCAAGAGACCCAGTACTTC. Translating it yields CASSLDFGTGQETQYF.

The chain combines TRBV5-6 with TRBJ2-2; no reliable D call. Trimming took 2 bases from V and 2 from J, leaving 10 bases between them. The CDR3 is 15 residues long. In germline, CDR1 is SGHDT, CDR2 YYEEEE. The CDR3 loop is CASSLVTRNTGELFF. CDR3 sequence (DNA): TGTGCCAGCAGCTTAGTAACGAGAAACACCGGGGAGCTGTTTTTT.

The chain uses TRBV5-4 and TRBJ2-1; 10 nucleotides match TRBD2. The CDR3 is made up of 16 amino acids. V was clipped by 0 bases and J by 9 bases; unmatched bases: 9. Germline CDR1 reads SGHNT; CDR2 reads YYREEE (reference sequence). The chain's CDR3 is CASSLESSGRVGEQFF. CDR3 nucleotides: TGTGCCAGCAGCTTGGAATCGAGCGGGAGGGTCGGTGAGCAGTTCTTC.

The chain combines TRBV10-3 with TRBJ1-5; D ambiguous. Germline assignment: CDR1 ENHRY and CDR2 SYGVKD. This CDR3 region has 12 residues. V was trimmed by 8 bases and J by 3 bases, leaving 8 bases between them. The CDR3 loop is CAIAAVNQPQHF. CDR3 coding DNA: TGTGCCATCGCGGCAGTCAATCAGCCCCAGCATTTT.

The chain uses TRBV28 and TRBJ1-2, with 7 positions matching TRBD1. The CDR3 runs to 16 residues. The V gene's germline CDR1 is MDHEN and CDR2 SYDVKM. The V segment lost 3 bases and the J segment 4 bases; nucleotides outside the gene matches: 11. The CDR3 protein is CASSLGGQGDLYGYTF. For the CDR3, the DNA is TGTGCCAGCAGTTTGGGGGGGCAGGGGGACCTCTATGGCTACACCTTC.

In DNA, the CDR3 is TGTGCCAGCAGCCCGATCGAGGGGCCGGATCAGCCCCAGCATTTT. Its translation: CASSPIEGPDQPQHF. The rearrangement links TRBV28 to TRBJ1-5; D might be TRBD1 (5 bases). Germline lookup yields CDR1 MDHEN and CDR2 SYDVKM. The V gene lost 6 bases and the J gene lost 5 bases, with 17 bases spanning the gap. The CDR3 runs to 15 residues.

The chain uses TRBV19 and TRBJ2-7, with no clear D. The CDR3 contains 11 residues. Trimming removed 5 bases at V and 3 bases at J, with 5 bases between. The germline V gene encodes CDR1 LNHDA and CDR2 SQIVND (reference sequence). The CDR3 here is CASSPGYEQYF. Written as DNA, the CDR3 is TGTGCCAGTAGTCCTGGCTACGAGCAGTACTTC.

This clone appeared once. The genes are TRBV14 and TRBJ2-5; D gene ambiguous. Between the trimmed V and J ends, which lost 3 bases and 5 bases, there was a span of 1 base. The germline V gene has CDR1 SGHDN and CDR2 FVKESK. The CDR3 contains 10 residues. The CDR3 reads CASSQETQYF. As DNA, the CDR3 is TGTGCCAGCAGCCAGGAGACCCAGTACTTC.

This chain links TRBV10-3 with TRBJ2-1; D perhaps matches TRBD1 (6 bases). CDR1 is ENHRY and CDR2 is SYGVKD in the germline V gene. V shed 3 bases and J shed 1 base, with 10 bases lying between them. The CDR3 contains 15 residues. CDR3 in DNA: TGTGCCATCAGTGATGGTAGGGGGTCCTACAATGAGCAGTTCTTC. It codes for CAISDGRGSYNEQFF.

The chain uses TRBV9 and TRBJ2-1; TRBD2 aligns across 9 bases. CDR1 is SGDLS, CDR2 YYNGEE, per germline. V lost 3 bases to trimming and J lost 8 bases; unmatched junction nucleotides: 6. This CDR3 is built from 14 residues. The DNA of the CDR3 is TGTGCCAGCAGCGCCCTGACTAGCGGCGATGAGCAGTTCTTC. Its protein is CASSALTSGDEQFF.

To note about this clone: Other DNA variants within this sample encode the same CDR3. The chain employs TRBV6-1 and TRBJ1-1; the D gene is possibly TRBD1 (5 bases). The CDR3 sequence is 14 residues long. With 3 bases removed from V and 2 bases from J, the gap between germline ends came to 10 bases. CDR1 and CDR2 from the germline V gene are MNHNS and SASEGT. CDR3 in amino acids: CASSEPGLNTEAFF. CDR3 nucleotide sequence: TGTGCCAGCAGTGAGCCGGGACTTAACACTGAAGCTTTCTTT.